The 29 T cell receptor beta chains below were found in one sample sequenced in a study of cytomegalovirus exposure and HLA in healthy donors. Amplification used 60 Vbeta primers and 13 Jbeta primers. Clones were sequenced by immunoSEQ multiplex PCR, and TCRdb holds only the in-frame ones, with some missing. This table holds tens of thousands of clones. The sequenced material came from PBMCs. The source is a woman aged 40 to 55 in good health and CMV-seropositive.

This rearrangement joins TRBV2 to TRBJ2-5; 8 bases map to TRBD2. The end of the DNA is better explained by TRBJ2-7, so the J call may be wrong. The V gene's germline CDR1 is SNHLY and CDR2 FYNNEI. The CDR3 runs to 15 residues. CDR3: CASSEASGGPYEQYF. The DNA for the CDR3 is TGTGCCAGCAGTGAAGCTTCGGGAGGGCCCTACGAGCAGTACTTC.

This chain links TRBV5-5 with TRBJ2-7; 9 bases align to TRBD2. Germline values: CDR1 SGHKS, CDR2 YYEKEE (reference sequence). The CDR3 is made up of 15 amino acids. The V gene end was trimmed by 0 bases and the J gene end by 4 bases; junction bases not matched to a gene: 5. The CDR3 protein is CASSLVLAGSYEQYF. For the CDR3, the DNA is TGTGCCAGCAGCTTGGTCCTAGCGGGGTCTTACGAGCAGTACTTC.

J is TRBJ2-7 and V is TRBV4-2; 10 bases match TRBD1. CDR3 length: 14 amino acids. From germline, CDR1 is LGHNA and CDR2 YNFKEQ. Trimming cost V 7 bases and J 6 bases; bases outside gene matches: 9. The CDR3 is CASTPGQGYFEQYF. CDR3 coding DNA: TGTGCCAGCACGCCGGGACAGGGGTATTTCGAGCAGTACTTC.

The chain recombines TRBV7-9 with TRBJ2-7; tentative D call: TRBD2 (5 bases). Trimming took off 8 bases at V and 4 bases at J, with 18 bases between the two ends. Germline-derived CDR1 and CDR2 are SEHNR and FQNEAQ (reference sequence). The CDR3 runs 14 residues. The CDR3 DNA reads TGTGCCAGCGGCTCAACGACTAACAGATACGAGCAGTACTTC. It specifies CASGSTTNRYEQYF.

The rearrangement joins TRBV10-3 to TRBJ1-1; 8 positions agree with TRBD1. This CDR3 is 15 amino acids long. CDR1 and CDR2 from the germline V gene are ENHRY and SYGVKD. After removal of 4 bases from V and 5 bases from J, the junction contained 9 bases not matched to a gene. In nucleotides, the CDR3 is TGTGCCATCAGTGCTCTCCGGACAGGGCAAACTGAAGCTTTCTTT. Amino acids: CAISALRTGQTEAFF.

The rearrangement joins TRBV19 to TRBJ2-7, with D maybe TRBD2 (6 bases). This CDR3 has 14 residues. The V gene's germline CDR1 is LNHDA and CDR2 SQIVND (reference sequence). Deletions cut 1 base from V and 2 bases from J, with 9 bases between. CDR3 nucleotide sequence: TGTGCCAGTAGTATAGGACTAGGGCCCTACGAGCAGTACTTC. Translation gives CASSIGLGPYEQYF.

The chain employs TRBV7-2 and TRBJ2-2; TRBD2 might be the D (5 bases). CDR3 size: 16 residues. CDR1 and CDR2 (germline): SGHTA, FQGNSA. Trimming removed 5 bases from V and 2 bases from J, with 15 bases in between. The CDR3 loop is CASSTPSFPNTGELFF. For the CDR3, the DNA is TGTGCCAGCAGCACCCCTAGCTTTCCTAACACCGGGGAGCTGTTTTTT.

The V and J genes are TRBV6-5 and TRBJ2-3, with unresolved D. The CDR3 has 14 amino acids. Germline V gene data show CDR1 as MNHEY and CDR2 as SVGAGI. The V end lost 2 bases, the J end lost 2 bases, and 8 bases lay between the germline ends. The chain's CDR3 is CASSYTYYTDTQYF. The CDR3 DNA reads TGTGCCAGCAGTTACACGTACTACACAGATACGCAGTATTTT.

The chain employs TRBV5-1 and TRBJ1-4; D may be TRBD1 (5 bases). Trimming took 2 bases from V and 5 from J, leaving 10 bases between them. Per the germline V gene, CDR1 is SGHRS and CDR2 is YFSETQ. The CDR3 runs to 14 residues. The CDR3 DNA follows: TGCGCCAGCAGCTTACGGGGGTTGAATGAAAAACTGTTTTTT. Translated, it gives CASSLRGLNEKLFF.

As to this clone: Mismatch with germline at one junction end may stem from a read error. This chain links TRBV7-7 with TRBJ2-1; D unclear. The CDR3 runs 15 residues. Germline values: CDR1 SSHAT, CDR2 FNYEAQ (reference sequence). CDR3 region: CASSLGSSSYNEQFF. The CDR3 DNA reads TGTGCTAGCAGCTTGGGCTCAAGCTCCTACAATGAGCAGTTCTTC. Full variable domain (outside the CDR3, taken from reference TRBV7-7 and TRBJ2-1): GAGVSQSPRYKVTKRGQDVTLRCDPISSHATLYWYQQALGQGPEFLTYFNYEAQPDKSGLPSDRFSAERPEGSISTLTIQRTEQRDSAMYRCASSLGSSSYNEQFFGPGTRLTVL.

The rearrangement joins TRBV6-5 to TRBJ1-5; TRBD1 is a possible D gene (6 bases). Germline loops: CDR1 MNHEY, CDR2 SVGAGI. V lost 6 bases and J lost 7, with 16 bases in between. The CDR3 runs to 14 residues. The CDR3 protein is CASSPRGGDQPQHF. CDR3 sequence (DNA): TGTGCCAGCAGCCCTAGGGGGGGGGACCAGCCCCAGCATTTT.

Considering frequency, this clone is medium-sized. This CDR3 is CASSDSASGGTDTQYF. In DNA, the CDR3 is TGTGCCAGCAGTGACTCTGCTAGCGGGGGCACAGATACGCAGTATTTT. The chain couples TRBV6-4 to TRBJ2-3; 9 nucleotides line up with TRBD2. With V trimmed by 0 bases and J by 1 base, 2 bases remained unmatched. The germline V gene has CDR1 MRHNA and CDR2 SNTAGT. There are 16 residues in the CDR3.

The chain employs TRBV2 and TRBJ1-5, with unresolved D. The germline V gene encodes CDR1 SNHLY and CDR2 FYNNEI. The CDR3 extends over 12 amino acids. Trimming shortened V by 2 bases and J by 8 bases, and 7 bases separated the two germline ends. The CDR3 is CASSENLEPQHF. The CDR3 bases are TGTGCCAGCAGTGAAAATCTTGAGCCCCAGCATTTT.

Remarks on this clone: Germline and junction disagree at one end, which may indicate a read error. The chain recombines TRBV7-7 with TRBJ2-1; 11 bases line up with TRBD2. CDR1 and CDR2 (germline): SSHAT, FNYEAQ (reference sequence). The CDR3 contains 15 residues. The CDR3 region is CASSKETSGTNEQFF. CDR3 DNA sequence: TGTGCTAGCAGCAAGGAGACTAGCGGGACTAATGAGCAGTTCTTC.

This chain links TRBV6-6 with TRBJ1-2, with 8 bases matching TRBD1. Germline V gives CDR1 MNHNY, CDR2 SVGAGI (reference sequence). This CDR3 has 14 residues. V was pared by 6 bases and J by 2 bases, with 5 bases of the junction left unmatched. This CDR3 is CASSSGTGNYGYTF. The DNA for the CDR3 is TGTGCCAGCAGCAGCGGGACAGGAAACTATGGCTACACCTTC.

V usage is TRBV7-3 and J usage is TRBJ2-1; TRBD2 matches 8 bases. CDR1 SGHTA and CDR2 FQGTGA come from the germline V gene. The CDR3 contains 17 residues. Unmatched junction bases numbered 11, after V lost 2 bases and J lost 5 bases. The CDR3 spells CASSLFPGLVDHNEQFF. In DNA form, the CDR3 reads TGTGCCAGCAGCTTATTTCCGGGACTAGTCGATCACAATGAGCAGTTCTTC.

This chain uses TRBV2 with TRBJ1-6, with 8 bases matching TRBD1. This CDR3 spans 16 amino acids. The J segment lost 7 bases and the V segment lost 5 bases, leaving 10 bases of the junction unmatched. Germline assignment: CDR1 SNHLY and CDR2 FYNNEI. DNA of the CDR3: TGTGCCAGCAGTAATCCAGGAACAGGGGGAAATTCACCCCTCCACTTT. Protein: CASSNPGTGGNSPLHF.

V usage is TRBV15 and J usage is TRBJ1-1; D remains ambiguous. The V gene's germline CDR1 is LNHNV and CDR2 YYDKDF (reference sequence). The CDR3 has 13 amino acids. Trimming took off 0 bases at V and 0 bases at J, with 2 bases between the two ends. The CDR3 sequence is CATSRDMNTEAFF. The CDR3 DNA reads TGTGCCACCAGCAGAGATATGAACACTGAAGCTTTCTTT.

The chain uses TRBV4-3 and TRBJ2-1; 9 nucleotides align to TRBD2. This CDR3 has 16 amino acids. The germline CDR1 and CDR2 sequences are LGHNA and YSLEER. V was pared by 1 base and J by 7 bases, with 8 bases of the junction left unmatched. CDR3 sequence: CASSQVGRGGLNEQFF. The CDR3, as DNA: TGCGCCAGCAGCCAAGTCGGGCGGGGGGGCCTAAATGAGCAGTTCTTC.

The chain recombines TRBV4-2 with TRBJ1-3, with D possibly being TRBD1 (6 bases). The V end lost 0 bases, the J end lost 2 bases, and 8 bases lay between the germline ends. This CDR3 comprises 15 residues. CDR1 and CDR2 (germline): LGHNA, YNFKEQ. CDR3 residues: CASSQDRGPGNTIYF. The CDR3 DNA reads as TGTGCCAGCAGCCAAGACAGGGGACCTGGAAACACCATATATTTT.

This chain uses TRBV2 with TRBJ2-7, with a possible D match to TRBD1 (5 bases). Looked up from germline, CDR1 is SNHLY and CDR2 is FYNNEI. This CDR3 contains 15 residues. V shed 2 bases and J shed 0 bases, with 11 bases lying between them. Here the CDR3 reads CASSENRLVSYEQYF. Written as DNA, the CDR3 is TGTGCCAGCAGTGAAAACAGGCTAGTCTCCTACGAGCAGTACTTC.

The chain couples TRBV28 to TRBJ1-5, with unresolved D. V was trimmed by 7 bases and J by 1 base, leaving 17 bases between them. This CDR3 region has 16 residues. Germline values: CDR1 MDHEN, CDR2 SYDVKM. In nucleotides, the CDR3 is TGTGCCAGCACCACTCTGTTGGGCCGGAGCAATCAGCCCCAGCATTTT. As protein: CASTTLLGRSNQPQHF.

This rearrangement joins TRBV5-1 to TRBJ1-2; 7 positions match TRBD1. The CDR3 covers 13 residues. Germline loops: CDR1 SGHRS, CDR2 YFSETQ. V was pared by 2 bases and J by 5 bases, with 3 bases of the junction left unmatched. CDR3 DNA: TGCGCCAGCAGCTTTGGGACAGCATATGGCTACACCTTC. The encoded protein is CASSFGTAYGYTF.

The V and J genes are TRBV7-9 and TRBJ2-5; D is possibly TRBD1 (5 bases). The germline gives CDR1 SEHNR, CDR2 FQNEAQ (reference sequence). The CDR3 totals 16 residues. Between the trimmed V and J ends, which lost 7 bases and 5 bases, there was a span of 23 bases. DNA of the CDR3: TGTGCCAGCACCCAGCCCAGGGCAGACTCTCGGGAGACCCAGTACTTC. Protein: CASTQPRADSRETQYF.

The CDR3 here is CASSSQDRGFNYGYTF. The CDR3 DNA follows: TGTGCCAGCAGCTCCCAAGACAGGGGGTTTAACTATGGCTACACCTTC. V usage is TRBV7-9 and J usage is TRBJ1-2, with 9 bases aligning to TRBD1. V was pared by 4 bases and J by 1 base, with 7 bases of the junction left unmatched. CDR3 length: 16 amino acids. Germline V gene data show CDR1 as SEHNR and CDR2 as FQNEAQ (reference sequence).

This chain uses TRBV25-1 with TRBJ2-2; the D gene is possibly TRBD1 (6 bases). This CDR3 region has 17 residues. Germline CDR1 MGHDK, CDR2 SYGVNS. Deletions cut 2 bases from V and 1 base from J, with 14 bases between. CDR3 DNA sequence: TGTGCCAGCAGTGAAGCCACAGGGAAGGGGAACACCGGGGAGCTGTTTTTT. Protein sequence: CASSEATGKGNTGELFF.

V usage is TRBV15 and J usage is TRBJ2-3, with D hard to call. Trimming pared 6 bases from V and 1 base from J, leaving 11 bases between. Germline assignment: CDR1 LNHNV and CDR2 YYDKDF (reference sequence). This CDR3 comprises 14 residues. CDR3 sequence reads: CATRLGYGTDTQYF. DNA for the CDR3: TGTGCCACCAGATTGGGCTACGGCACAGATACGCAGTATTTT.

This sequence joins TRBV7-8 and TRBJ1-1; 7 nucleotides align to TRBD1. Trimming removed 5 bases from V and 6 bases from J; junction bases left unmatched: 9. CDR3 length: 14 residues. Germline values: CDR1 SGHVS, CDR2 FQNEAQ. This chain's CDR3 is CASSQSEGAAEAFF. The CDR3 coding sequence is TGTGCCAGCAGCCAGTCGGAGGGGGCCGCTGAAGCTTTCTTT.

This chain connects TRBV14 to TRBJ1-2; 8 nucleotides line up with TRBD1. The CDR3 has 14 amino acids. The germline V gene encodes CDR1 SGHDN and CDR2 FVKESK. V lost 3 bases, J lost 5 bases, and 5 bases stayed unmatched. This chain's CDR3 is CASSHPGQDYGYTF. In DNA, the CDR3 is TGTGCCAGCAGCCATCCGGGACAGGATTATGGCTACACCTTC.